The present T cell receptor (beta chain) was sequenced within a study of control samples from healthy donors and cancer patients (dated by TCRdb to between 2020 and 2021). Spanning cysteine to phenylalanine, the CDR3 consists of 16 amino acids. The retained sequence is limited to the CDR3, 48 bases, with the frame set at the first base. Based on the germline V gene, the CDR1 and CDR2 sequences are SGDLS and YYNGEE. V loses 3 bases of germline sequence and J loses 0 bases, and the interval between the two ends is 13 bases. The library was prepared using the immunoSEQ multiplex PCR assay. The immuneACCESS repertoire file appears here via TCRdb, limited to in-frame rearrangements. These files lack a portion of the clones; in checked studies, under half of the deficit traces to unresolved V genes, and the cause of the others is not known. In all, the sample holds some 150,000 clones, and 90% to 95% of those were seen once. The ten most abundant clones make up about 5.2% of the sample.

In regard to this clone: The antigen it recognizes is unknown. No clone much larger than this one lies a single base away; base qualities are absent.

This clonotype originated in a man aged 35 to 55 in good health. The rearranged chain carries TRBV9 and TRBJ1-3, and possibly TRBD1, on 6 matching bases. Sequenced material: blood. The nucleotide sequence is TGTGCCAGCAGCGCCGAGGACAGCTACTCTGGAAACACCATATATTTT. The translation is CASSAEDSYSGNTIYF.